The 10 T cell receptor beta chains given below trace back to one sample, sequenced in a study of graft-versus-host responses after intestinal transplantation. Clones were read by immunoSEQ multiplex PCR, and TCRdb kept only the in-frame ones, dropping some. This sample yields around 23,000 clones, of which 70% to 90% are seen a single time; 0.9% to 1% belongs to the top ten. Sequenced here: PBMCs, sampled approximately 450 days after intestinal transplant. The receptors originated from a human patient who received an intestinal transplant, so some T cells may come from the graft donor.

The chain recombines TRBV5-6 with TRBJ1-5; the D gene is possibly TRBD1 (6 bases). From germline, CDR1 is SGHDT and CDR2 YYEEEE. This CDR3 region has 14 residues. Trimming shortened V by 2 bases and J by 5 bases, and 11 bases separated the two germline ends. As DNA, the CDR3 is TGTGCCAGCAGCTTCGGACAGCTAGATCAGCCCCAGCATTTT. Translating gives CASSFGQLDQPQHF.

The J gene is TRBJ2-5, the V gene TRBV9, with 9 bases lining up with TRBD2. J was trimmed by 3 bases and V by 1 base; bases with no gene match: 13. This CDR3 spans 18 amino acids. Germline lookup yields CDR1 SGDLS and CDR2 YYNGEE. CDR3: CASSVTLMGASGEETQYF. As DNA, the CDR3 is TGTGCCAGCAGCGTAACCTTGATGGGGGCTAGCGGGGAAGAGACCCAGTACTTC.

The rearrangement links TRBV28 to TRBJ1-2; D possibly corresponds to TRBD1 (6 bases). Between the trimmed V and J ends, which lost 5 bases and 2 bases, there was a span of 12 bases. Germline V gene data show CDR1 as MDHEN and CDR2 as SYDVKM. CDR3 length: 14 amino acids. The CDR3 DNA follows: TGTGCCAGCAGTCCGAACGGACAGAACTATGGCTACACCTTC. As protein: CASSPNGQNYGYTF.

This chain links TRBV6-5 with TRBJ1-2; weak D call: TRBD1 (6 bases). Germline CDR1 MNHEY, CDR2 SVGAGI. Trimming pared 6 bases from V and 6 bases from J, leaving 8 bases between. The CDR3 extends over 11 amino acids. The CDR3 nucleotides read TGTGCCAGCAGGGCAGGGGATGGCTACACCTTC. Protein: CASRAGDGYTF.

In regard to this clone: The junction departs from germline at one end; a sequencing error may be responsible. Different DNA sequences within this sample yield the same CDR3. The rearrangement links TRBV4-2 to TRBJ1-1, with D perhaps matching TRBD1 (6 bases). The CDR3 covers 13 residues. Germline CDR1 reads LGHNA; CDR2 reads YNFKEQ. As DNA, the CDR3 is TGTGCCAGCAGCCCCGGACGGGACACCGAAGCTTTCTTT. This codes for CASSPGRDTEAFF.

V is TRBV19 and J is TRBJ1-2; D gene ambiguous. CDR1 and CDR2 from the germline V gene are LNHDA and SQIVND (reference sequence). Trimming removed 4 bases at V and 4 bases at J, with 22 bases between. The CDR3 has 17 amino acids. The CDR3 DNA reads TGTGCCAGTAGTACGGAGGAGGCAAATCGAAAGACCTATGGCTACACCTTC. Residues: CASSTEEANRKTYGYTF.

A remark on this clone: Its ends do not fully match the called genes, so a read error is possible. The rearrangement joins TRBV10-3 to TRBJ2-3; D not certain. The CDR3 is 15 residues long. Per germline, CDR1 ENHRY and CDR2 SYGVKD. The CDR3 region has the DNA TGTGCCAGCAGTTACTCTAACTCGCGCACAGATACGCAGTATTTT. Translated, it gives CASSYSNSRTDTQYF.

This chain uses TRBV5-1 with TRBJ2-3, with D unclear. Looked up from germline, CDR1 is SGHRS and CDR2 is YFSETQ. This CDR3 comprises 14 residues. V was pared by 1 base and J by 0 bases, with 6 bases between. CDR3 DNA sequence: TGCGCCAGCAGCTTGCAGGTTAGCACAGATACGCAGTATTTT. Translation gives CASSLQVSTDTQYF. The variable domain in full, with the rest retrieved from reference TRBV5-1 and TRBJ2-3, is KAGVTQTPRYLIKTRGQQVTLSCSPISGHRSVSWYQQTPGQGLQFLFEYFSETQRNKGNFPGRFSGRQFSNSRSEMNVSTLELGDSALYLCASSLQVSTDTQYFGPGTRLTVL.

The chain is built from TRBV11-3 and TRBJ2-7; TRBD1 matches at 8 bases. Germline V gives CDR1 SGHNT, CDR2 YENEEA. J lost 7 bases, V lost 5 bases, and 4 bases had no gene match. This CDR3 has 12 amino acids. The CDR3 DNA reads as TGTGCCAGCAGCCGGACAGGGCGGGAGCAGTACTTC. Its translation: CASSRTGREQYF. Full variable domain (missing parts from reference TRBV11-3 and TRBJ2-7): EAGVVQSPRYKIIEKKQPVAFWCNPISGHNTLYWYLQNLGQGPELLIRYENEEAVDDSQLPKDRFSAERLKGVDSTLKIQPAELGDSAVYLCASSRTGREQYFGPGTRLTVT.

The V call is TRBV30, the J call TRBJ2-7; D not resolved. The CDR3 totals 12 residues. Germline CDR1 reads GTSNPN; CDR2 reads SVGIG (reference sequence). V was trimmed by 0 bases and J by 7 bases, leaving 10 bases between them. The CDR3, as DNA: TGTGCCTGGAGTGTACCTGGTTCGGAGCAGTACTTC. The encoded protein is CAWSVPGSEQYF. The entire variable domain, with the rest obtained from reference TRBV30 and TRBJ2-7, is as follows: SQTIHQWPATLVQPVGSPLSLECTVEGTSNPNLYWYRQAAGRGLQLLFYSVGIGQISSEVPQNLSASRPQDRQFILSSKKLLLSDSGFYLCAWSVPGSEQYFGPGTRLTVT.